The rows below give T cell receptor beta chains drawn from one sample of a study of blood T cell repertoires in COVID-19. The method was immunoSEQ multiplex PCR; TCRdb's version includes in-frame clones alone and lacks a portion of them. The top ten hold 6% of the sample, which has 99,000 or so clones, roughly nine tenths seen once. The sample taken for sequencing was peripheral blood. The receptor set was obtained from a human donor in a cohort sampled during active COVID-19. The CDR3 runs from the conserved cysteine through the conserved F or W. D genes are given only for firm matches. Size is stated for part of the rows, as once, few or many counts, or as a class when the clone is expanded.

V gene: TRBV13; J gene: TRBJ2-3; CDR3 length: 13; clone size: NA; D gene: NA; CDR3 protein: CASSYPSTDTQYF; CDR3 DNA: TGTGCCAGCAGCTACCCTAGCACGGATACGCAGTATTTT
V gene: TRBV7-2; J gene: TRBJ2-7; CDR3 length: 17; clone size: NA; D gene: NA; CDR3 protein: CASSTSSGGISFLEQYF; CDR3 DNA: TGTGCCAGCAGCACTTCGAGCGGCGGGATCTCCTTTTTAGAGCAGTACTTC
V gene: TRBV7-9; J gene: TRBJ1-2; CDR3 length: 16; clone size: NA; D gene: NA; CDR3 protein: CASSLRGDDVNYGYTF; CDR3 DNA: TGTGCCAGCAGCTTAAGGGGCGACGACGTGAACTATGGCTACACCTTC
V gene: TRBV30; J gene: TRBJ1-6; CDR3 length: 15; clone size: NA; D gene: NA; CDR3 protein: CAWRATQVGNSPLHF; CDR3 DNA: TGTGCCTGGAGAGCTACCCAAGTGGGCAATTCACCCCTCCACTTT
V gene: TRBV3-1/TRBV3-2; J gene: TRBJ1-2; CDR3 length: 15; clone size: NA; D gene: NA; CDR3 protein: CASSQAGKTNYGYTF; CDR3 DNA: TGTGCCAGCAGCCAAGCCGGTAAGACTAACTATGGCTACACCTTC
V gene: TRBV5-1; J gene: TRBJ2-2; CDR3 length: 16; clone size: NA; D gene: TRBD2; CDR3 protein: CASSFQRGVITGELFF; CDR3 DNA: TGCGCCAGCAGCTTCCAGCGGGGGGTGATCACCGGGGAGCTGTTTTTT
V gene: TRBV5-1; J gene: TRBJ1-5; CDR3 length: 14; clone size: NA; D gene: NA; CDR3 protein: CASSLDANGGPQHF; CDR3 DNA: TGCGCCAGCAGCTTGGACGCCAACGGTGGGCCCCAGCATTTT
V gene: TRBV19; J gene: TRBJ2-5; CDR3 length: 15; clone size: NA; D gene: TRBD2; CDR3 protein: CASSIGGTIKETQYF; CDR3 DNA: TGTGCCAGTAGTATAGGAGGGACTATTAAAGAGACCCAGTACTTC
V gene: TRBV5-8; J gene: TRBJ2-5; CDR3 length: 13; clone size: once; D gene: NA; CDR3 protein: CASSLAGGETQYF; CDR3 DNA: TGTGCCAGCAGCTTGGCCGGAGGGGAGACCCAGTACTTC
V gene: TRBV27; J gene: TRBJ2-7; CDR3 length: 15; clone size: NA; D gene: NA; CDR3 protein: CASSLHAGLPMERYF; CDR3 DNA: TGTGCCAGCAGTTTACACGCGGGCCTCCCCATGGAGAGGTACTTC
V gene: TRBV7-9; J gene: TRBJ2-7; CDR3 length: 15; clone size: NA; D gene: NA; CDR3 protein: CASGGWQGANYEQYF; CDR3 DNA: TGTGCCAGTGGGGGGTGGCAGGGCGCGAACTACGAGCAGTACTTC
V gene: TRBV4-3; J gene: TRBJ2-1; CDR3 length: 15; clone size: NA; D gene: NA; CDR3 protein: CASSHLGSSYNEQFF; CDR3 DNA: TGCGCCAGCAGCCACCTAGGGAGCTCCTACAATGAGCAGTTCTTC
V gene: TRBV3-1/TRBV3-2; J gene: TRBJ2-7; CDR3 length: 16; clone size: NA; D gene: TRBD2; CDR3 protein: CASSPEKTSGTYEQYF; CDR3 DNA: TGTGCCAGCAGCCCGGAGAAGACTAGCGGGACCTACGAGCAGTACTTC
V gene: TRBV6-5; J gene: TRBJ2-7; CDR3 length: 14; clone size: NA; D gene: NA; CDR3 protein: CASSIARADYEQYF; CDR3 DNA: TGTGCCAGCAGCATAGCCAGGGCCGACTACGAGCAGTACTTC
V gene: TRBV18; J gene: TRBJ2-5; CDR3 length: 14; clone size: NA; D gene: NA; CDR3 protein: CASSKGQGHVSPYF; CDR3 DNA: TGTGCCAGCTCAAAGGGGCAAGGGCACGTATCACCGTACTTC
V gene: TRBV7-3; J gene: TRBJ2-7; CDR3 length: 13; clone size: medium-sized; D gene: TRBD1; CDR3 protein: CASSLGQANEQYF; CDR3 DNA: TGTGCCAGCAGCTTGGGACAGGCTAACGAGCAGTACTTC
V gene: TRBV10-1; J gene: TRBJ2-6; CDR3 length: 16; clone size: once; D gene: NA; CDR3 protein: CASSDSRSAGANVLTF; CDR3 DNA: TGCGCCAGCAGTGACAGTCGTAGCGCTGGGGCCAACGTCCTGACTTTC
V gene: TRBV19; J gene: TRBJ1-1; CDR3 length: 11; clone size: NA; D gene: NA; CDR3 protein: CASSLGNEAFF; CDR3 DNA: TGTGCCAGTAGTTTAGGTAATGAAGCTTTCTTT